A single sample is the source of the 20 T cell receptor beta chains below, sequenced in a study of T cells in Graves' hyperthyroidism and ophthalmopathy. Amplified regions were TCR beta CDR3 sequences from RNA transcripts. First-round RT-PCR of the TCR CDR3 relied on the HTBI primer set. In TCRdb, the multiplex PCR reads were re-called with MiXCR into one record per CDR3 protein. The table records some 560,000 distinct CDR3 sequences, about 14% of them present only once. The source material was blood. The receptors come from a woman between 35 and 50 years old with Graves' hyperthyroidism.

This clonotype was detected ten times or more. This chain joins TRBV7-2 and TRBJ2-1, with D hard to call. This CDR3 spans 14 amino acids. CDR1 and CDR2 (germline): SGHTA, FQGNSA. Trimming removed 1 base at V and 6 bases at J, with 10 bases between. CDR3 bases: TGTGCCAGCAGCTTAGGGTTGCAGACCAATGAGCAGTTCTTC. Translation gives CASSLGLQTNEQFF.

This clonotype was detected many times. The chain uses TRBV28 and TRBJ2-3; weak D call: TRBD1 (6 bases). Germline assignment: CDR1 MDHEN and CDR2 SYDVKM. This CDR3 has 15 amino acids. V was shortened by 0 bases and J by 1 base, with 8 bases between the two germline ends. The CDR3 DNA sequence: TGTGCCAGCAGTTTATGGGGGGCCGGCACAGATACGCAGTATTTT. Amino acids: CASSLWGAGTDTQYF.

In this sample, this clonotype turned up many times. The chain recombines TRBV28 with TRBJ1-1; D not resolved. CDR3 size: 12 residues. Germline V CDR1 and CDR2: MDHEN, SYDVKM. Deletions cut 5 bases from V and 5 bases from J, with 9 bases between. CDR3 loop: CASSVGWTEAFF. The CDR3, as DNA: TGTGCCAGCAGTGTCGGATGGACTGAAGCTTTCTTT.

This clonotype came up many times. DNA for the CDR3: TGTGCCAGCAGCCCAACCCGGGACAGGTATCCCTACGAGCAGTACTTC. Encoded protein: CASSPTRDRYPYEQYF. V gene TRBV7-8 combines with J gene TRBJ2-7, with 8 bases lining up with TRBD1. CDR3 size: 16 residues. CDR1 is SGHVS, CDR2 FQNEAQ, per germline. Trimming removed 5 bases from V and 2 bases from J; junction bases left unmatched: 11.

This clonotype occurred many times. This sequence joins TRBV5-1 and TRBJ2-1; TRBD2 matches 14 bases. With 4 bases clipped from V and 10 bases from J, the junction kept 7 bases outside the gene matches. Germline CDR1 is SGHRS and CDR2 is YFSETQ. CDR3 length: 15 amino acids. CDR3 sequence: CASSGQGLAGEEQFF. The CDR3 DNA is TGCGCCAGCAGCGGACAGGGACTAGCGGGAGAGGAGCAGTTCTTC.

This clonotype was observed at least ten times. CDR3 sequence: CASGFGLANEQYF. The CDR3 region has the DNA TGTGCCAGCGGATTTGGACTAGCGAACGAGCAGTACTTC. The gene calls are TRBV11-2 and TRBJ2-7; 9 bases agree with TRBD2. CDR3 size: 13 residues. Germline CDR1 is SGHAT and CDR2 is FQNNGV. With V trimmed by 8 bases and J by 5 bases, 7 bases remained unmatched.

At least ten counts were recorded for this clonotype. The V gene is TRBV7-2, the J gene TRBJ1-2, with 9 bases lining up with TRBD1. The CDR3 extends over 14 amino acids. From germline, CDR1 is SGHTA and CDR2 FQGNSA. V gave up 5 bases and J gave up 8 bases; unmatched junction bases: 9. The CDR3 nucleotides read TGTGCCAGCAGCCGGGACAGGGCATATGGGGGCTACACCTTC. It codes for CASSRDRAYGGYTF.

This clonotype was seen a handful of times. The gene calls are TRBV4-1 and TRBJ2-1, with a possible D match to TRBD1 (6 bases). Germline assignment: CDR1 MGHRA and CDR2 YSYEKL. With 0 bases removed from V and 2 bases from J, the gap between germline ends came to 23 bases. This CDR3 spans 20 amino acids. The CDR3 bases are TGCGCCAGCAGCCAAGACTGGGTTTTACCTTACAGGGTCGCCTACAATGAGCAGTTCTTC. It encodes CASSQDWVLPYRVAYNEQFF.

The table lists this clonotype with many counts. This chain uses TRBV12-3 or TRBV12-4 with TRBJ2-5; maybe TRBD1 (5 bases). CDR3 length equals 15 residues. The germline V and J ends were trimmed by 5 bases and 5 bases, with 18 bases remaining between them. The CDR3 DNA is TGTGCCAGCAGTCCGCCCGGCAGGGCCGGGGAGACCCAGTACTTC. Translating gives CASSPPGRAGETQYF.

A few counts support this clonotype. The chain carries TRBV6-1 and TRBJ2-7; 10 bases fit TRBD1. Germline-derived CDR1 and CDR2 are MNHNS and SASEGT. The CDR3 has 14 amino acids. The V and J ends lost 6 bases and 2 bases, in that order; junction bases with no gene match: 4. The CDR3 protein is CASRDGQGAYEQYF. CDR3 DNA: TGTGCCAGCAGGGACGGACAGGGGGCCTACGAGCAGTACTTC.

A word on this clonotype: Possible read error: a much larger clone is one base away. This chain links TRBV27 with TRBJ1-2, with D uncertain. The germline V and J ends were trimmed by 5 bases and 3 bases, with 19 bases remaining between them. CDR1 MNHEY and CDR2 SMNVEV come from the germline V gene (reference sequence). The CDR3 sequence is 16 residues long. The CDR3 DNA follows: TGTGCCAGCAGTGCCGGTTTTGGCGGGTCGGACTATGGCTACACCTTC. Translating it yields CASSAGFGGSDYGYTF.

This clonotype was picked up many times. This chain joins TRBV9 and TRBJ2-1; 7 positions match TRBD2. The CDR3 runs to 17 residues. V was pared by 1 base and J by 0 bases, with 7 bases of the junction left unmatched. CDR1 and CDR2 (germline): SGDLS, YYNGEE. The CDR3 DNA reads as TGTGCCAGCAGCGTAAGTAACGGCGGGAGCTCCTACAATGAGCAGTTCTTC. Its translation is CASSVSNGGSSYNEQFF.

The chain employs TRBV5-1 and TRBJ2-5; 13 nucleotides align to TRBD2. From germline, CDR1 is SGHRS and CDR2 YFSETQ. V shed 2 bases, J shed 2 bases, and the junction held 3 bases outside the gene matches. This CDR3 has 16 amino acids. CDR3 region: CASSLLAGGPQETQYF. The CDR3 DNA sequence: TGCGCCAGCAGCTTACTAGCGGGAGGGCCTCAAGAGACCCAGTACTTC.

This clonotype was observed a handful of times. V and J are TRBV6-1 and TRBJ1-1; D perhaps matches TRBD1 (6 bases). This CDR3 is built from 13 residues. Between the trimmed V and J ends, which lost 5 bases and 3 bases, there was a span of 10 bases. Germline V gives CDR1 MNHNS, CDR2 SASEGT. CDR3 DNA: TGTGCCAGCAGTCGGGGGCTGGACACTGAAGCTTTCTTT. It translates to CASSRGLDTEAFF.

The sample holds many counts of this clonotype. The chain is built from TRBV3-1 and TRBJ1-3; no reliable D call. The CDR3 runs 14 residues. Trimming left V 5 bases short and J 3 bases short, with 11 bases between. Germline V gene sequence: CDR1 LGHDT, CDR2 YNNKEL (reference sequence). This chain's CDR3 is CASSVTPNGNTIYF. The DNA for the CDR3 is TGTGCCAGCAGCGTAACACCTAATGGAAACACCATATATTTT.

This clonotype was detected ten times or more. The rearrangement joins TRBV30 to TRBJ1-1, with 12 nucleotides matching TRBD1. From germline, CDR1 is GTSNPN and CDR2 SVGIG (reference sequence). With 2 bases clipped from V and 11 bases from J, the junction kept 12 bases outside the gene matches. The CDR3 consists of 15 residues. CDR3 loop: CAWSNKGTGGAPAFF. The CDR3 DNA is TGTGCCTGGAGTAATAAAGGGACAGGGGGCGCCCCGGCTTTCTTT.

This clonotype was seen a few times. The chain carries TRBV20-1 and TRBJ2-2; 7 nucleotides line up with TRBD2. The germline V gene has CDR1 DFQATT and CDR2 SNEGSKA (reference sequence). The CDR3 is 15 residues long. Losses at the gene ends were 2 bases for V and 1 base for J; bases not matched to a gene: 4. The CDR3 loop reads CSARHPSGNTGELFF. For the CDR3, the DNA is TGCAGTGCTAGACACCCTAGCGGGAACACCGGGGAGCTGTTTTTT.

The chain links TRBV6-1 to TRBJ1-5; unclear D gene. The CDR3 spans 12 residues. Germline loops: CDR1 MNHNS, CDR2 SASEGT. V was shortened by 7 bases and J by 0 bases, with 4 bases between the two germline ends. CDR3 region: CASTNSNQPQHF. CDR3 coding DNA: TGTGCCAGCACCAATAGCAATCAGCCCCAGCATTTT.

The rearrangement links TRBV6-1 to TRBJ2-5, with 8 bases identical to TRBD1. Trimming at V came to 2 bases and at J to 5 bases, leaving 7 bases not matched to a gene. The CDR3 spans 15 residues. Germline values: CDR1 MNHNS, CDR2 SASEGT. Here the CDR3 reads CASSEMGQEMETQYF. Written as DNA, the CDR3 is TGTGCCAGCAGTGAAATGGGACAGGAGATGGAGACCCAGTACTTC.

This clonotype was detected a few times. The rearrangement joins TRBV12-5 to TRBJ2-2, with 14 bases aligning to TRBD2. Trimming took 6 bases from V and 7 from J; bases not matched to a gene: 7. Germline V gene data show CDR1 as LGHNT and CDR2 as FRNRAP. The CDR3 totals 16 residues. DNA of the CDR3: TGTGCTAGTGGACACGGACTAGCGGGAGGTAACGGGGAGCTGTTTTTT. It translates to CASGHGLAGGNGELFF.